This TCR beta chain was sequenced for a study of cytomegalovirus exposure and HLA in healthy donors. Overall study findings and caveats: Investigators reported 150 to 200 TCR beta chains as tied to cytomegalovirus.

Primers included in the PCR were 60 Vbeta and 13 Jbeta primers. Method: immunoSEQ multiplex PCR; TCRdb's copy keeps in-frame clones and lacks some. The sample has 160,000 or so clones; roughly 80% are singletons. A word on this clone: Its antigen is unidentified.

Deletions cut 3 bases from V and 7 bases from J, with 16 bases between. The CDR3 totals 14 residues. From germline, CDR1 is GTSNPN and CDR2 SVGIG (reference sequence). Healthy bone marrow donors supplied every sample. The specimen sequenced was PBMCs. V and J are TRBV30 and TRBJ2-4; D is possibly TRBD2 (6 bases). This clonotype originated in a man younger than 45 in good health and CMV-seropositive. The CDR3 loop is CAWSPRGRENIQYF. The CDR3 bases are TGTGCCTGGAGCCCCCGGGGGAGAGAGAACATTCAGTACTTC.